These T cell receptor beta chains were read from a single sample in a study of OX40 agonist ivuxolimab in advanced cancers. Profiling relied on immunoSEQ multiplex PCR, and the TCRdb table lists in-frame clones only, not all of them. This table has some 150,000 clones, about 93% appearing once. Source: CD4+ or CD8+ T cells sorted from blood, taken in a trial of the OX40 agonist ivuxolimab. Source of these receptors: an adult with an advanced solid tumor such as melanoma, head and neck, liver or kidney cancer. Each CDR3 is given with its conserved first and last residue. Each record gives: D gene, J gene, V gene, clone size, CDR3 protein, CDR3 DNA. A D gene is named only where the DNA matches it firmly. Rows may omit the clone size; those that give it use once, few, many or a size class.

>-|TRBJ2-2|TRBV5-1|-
CASSRELQPGELFF
TGCGCCAGTTCCCGGGAGTTGCAGCCCGGGGAGCTGTTTTTT
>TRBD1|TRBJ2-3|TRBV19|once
CASRPTGWVLADTQYF
TGTGCCAGTAGACCGACAGGGTGGGTCCTGGCAGATACGCAGTATTTT
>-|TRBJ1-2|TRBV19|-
CASSSLDRTGGYTF
TGTGCCAGTAGTTCCCTGGACAGAACTGGCGGCTACACCTTC
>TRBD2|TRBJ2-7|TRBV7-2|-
CASSLAGGPIEQYF
TGTGCCAGCAGCTTAGCGGGAGGGCCGATCGAGCAGTACTTC
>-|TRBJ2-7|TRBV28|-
CASRPWTAEQYF
TGTGCCAGCAGACCTTGGACAGCCGAGCAGTACTTC
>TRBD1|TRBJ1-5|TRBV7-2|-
CASSLARGQGGNQPQHF
TGTGCCAGCAGCTTGGCGCGGGGACAGGGTGGCAATCAGCCCCAGCATTTT
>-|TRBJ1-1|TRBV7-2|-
CASSLRPGENTEAFF
TGTGCCAGCAGCCTCCGGCCAGGGGAGAACACTGAAGCTTTCTTT
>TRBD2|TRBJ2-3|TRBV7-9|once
CASSQSGGPADTQYF
TGTGCCAGCAGCCAATCGGGGGGGCCTGCAGATACGCAGTATTTT
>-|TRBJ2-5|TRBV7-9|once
CASSFAMGETQYF
TGTGCCAGCAGCTTCGCGATGGGGGAGACCCAGTACTTC
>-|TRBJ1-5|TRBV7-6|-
CASSLAAENNQPQHF
TGTGCCAGCAGCTTAGCGGCCGAGAACAATCAGCCCCAGCATTTT
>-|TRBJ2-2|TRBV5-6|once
CASSLVRGPTGELFF
TGTGCCAGCAGCTTGGTGCGGGGGCCGACCGGGGAGCTGTTTTTT
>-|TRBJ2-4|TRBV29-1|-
CSVAWRGNIQYF
TGCAGCGTTGCCTGGCGGGGAAACATTCAGTACTTC
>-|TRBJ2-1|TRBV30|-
CAWSVRLAPNNEQFF
TGTGCCTGGAGTGTACGGTTAGCGCCTAACAATGAGCAGTTCTTC
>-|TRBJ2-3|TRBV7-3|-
CASSLGTPDTQYF
TGTGCCAGCAGCTTAGGGACCCCAGATACGCAGTATTTT
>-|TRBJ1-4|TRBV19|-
CASSIGQINEKLFF
TGTGCCAGTAGTATCGGACAGATTAATGAAAAACTGTTTTTT
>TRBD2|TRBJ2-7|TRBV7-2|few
CASSLGGGEQYF
TGTGCCAGCAGCTTAGGCGGGGGCGAGCAGTACTTC
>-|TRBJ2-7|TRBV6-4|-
CASTVGTCAFSSSYEQYF
TGTGCCAGCACCGTCGGGACTTGCGCCTTCTCAAGCTCCTACGAGCAGTACTTC
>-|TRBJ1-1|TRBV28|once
CASTFGGRNTEAFF
TGTGCCAGCACTTTTGGGGGTAGAAACACTGAAGCTTTCTTT
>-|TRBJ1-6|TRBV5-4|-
CASSPPGAGARSPLHF
TGTGCCAGCAGCCCCCCCGGGGCCGGCGCCCGCTCACCCCTCCACTTT
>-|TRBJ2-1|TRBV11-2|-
CASSFVALGIEQFF
TGTGCCAGCAGCTTTGTAGCTCTAGGAATTGAGCAGTTCTTC
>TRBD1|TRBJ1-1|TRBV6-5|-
CASSSTGTGKAFF
TGTGCCAGCAGTTCTACCGGGACAGGGAAAGCTTTCTTT
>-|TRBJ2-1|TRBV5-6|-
CASSLVETGRNNEQFF
TGTGCCAGCAGCTTGGTCGAGACAGGGAGGAACAATGAGCAGTTCTTC
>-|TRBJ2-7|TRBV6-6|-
CASSQQGGPYEQYF
TGTGCCAGCAGTCAACAGGGAGGCCCCTACGAGCAGTACTTC
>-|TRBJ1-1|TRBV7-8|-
CASSLAVQVNTEAFF
TGTGCCAGCAGCTTAGCGGTTCAGGTGAACACTGAAGCTTTCTTT
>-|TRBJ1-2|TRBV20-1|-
CSAGVVGGYTF
TGCAGTGCGGGGGTTGTGGGCGGCTACACCTTC
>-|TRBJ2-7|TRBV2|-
CASSATGSYEQYF
TGTGCCAGCAGCGCTACTGGTTCCTACGAGCAGTACTTC
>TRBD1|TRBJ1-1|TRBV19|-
CATARQGPWNTEAFF
TGTGCCACCGCCCGACAGGGCCCTTGGAACACTGAAGCTTTCTTT
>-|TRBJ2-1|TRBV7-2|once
CASSPQHSYNEQFF
TGTGCCAGCAGCCCCCAGCACTCCTACAATGAGCAGTTCTTC
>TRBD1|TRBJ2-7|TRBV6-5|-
CASRSTGQGSYEQYF
TGTGCCAGCAGATCCACGGGACAGGGGTCCTACGAGCAGTACTTC
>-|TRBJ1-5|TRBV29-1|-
CSVEEGSTWVEPRAGPQHF
TGCAGCGTTGAAGAAGGGTCGACCTGGGTTGAGCCGCGAGCGGGGCCCCAGCATTTT
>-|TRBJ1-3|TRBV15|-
CATSTTLQGRSTIYF
TGTGCCACCAGCACCACCCTACAGGGTAGAAGCACCATATATTTT
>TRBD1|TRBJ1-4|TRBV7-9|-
CASSSRQGAYEKLFF
TGTGCCAGCAGCTCCAGACAGGGGGCTTATGAAAAACTGTTTTTT
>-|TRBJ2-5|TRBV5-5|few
CASSKGGERYQETQYF
TGTGCCAGCAGCAAGGGGGGGGAGCGGTACCAAGAGACCCAGTACTTC
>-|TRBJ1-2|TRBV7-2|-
CASSLRGAVANYGYTF
TGTGCCAGCAGCCTTCGGGGGGCAGTAGCTAACTATGGCTACACCTTC
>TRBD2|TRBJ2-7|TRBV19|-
CASSMGSGEGYEQYF
TGTGCCAGTAGTATGGGAAGCGGGGAAGGTTACGAGCAGTACTTC
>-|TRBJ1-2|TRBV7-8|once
CASSLDGGYGYTF
TGTGCCAGCAGCTTAGACGGCGGATATGGCTACACCTTC
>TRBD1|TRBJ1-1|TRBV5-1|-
CASSDGTGGTEAFF
TGCGCCAGCAGCGATGGGACAGGGGGCACTGAAGCTTTCTTT
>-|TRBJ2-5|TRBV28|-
CASSLGGTSQETQYF
TGTGCCAGCAGTTTAGGGGGGACCTCCCAAGAGACCCAGTACTTC
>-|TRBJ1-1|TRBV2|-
CASAYFENTEAFF
TGTGCCAGCGCTTACTTCGAGAACACTGAAGCTTTCTTT
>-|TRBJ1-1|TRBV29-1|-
CSVQIQGNTEAFF
TGCAGCGTGCAGATACAGGGAAACACTGAAGCTTTCTTT
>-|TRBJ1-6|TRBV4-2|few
CASTRQAVEDSPLHF
TGTGCCAGCACCCGACAGGCTGTGGAGGATTCACCCCTCCACTTT
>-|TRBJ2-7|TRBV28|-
CASTLGRPKEQYF
TGTGCCAGCACCCTAGGACGGCCTAAAGAGCAGTACTTC
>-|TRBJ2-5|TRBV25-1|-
CASSESGQETQYF
TGTGCCAGCAGTGAATCCGGCCAAGAGACCCAGTACTTC
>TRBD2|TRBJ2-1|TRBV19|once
CASSIASGGYNEQFF
TGTGCCAGTAGTATAGCAAGCGGGGGGTACAATGAGCAGTTCTTC
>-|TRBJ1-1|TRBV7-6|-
CASSGLNTEAFF
TGTGCCAGCAGCGGCCTGAACACTGAAGCTTTCTTT
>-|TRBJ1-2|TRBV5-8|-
CASSLTMRQSYGYTF
TGTGCCAGCAGCTTGACAATGAGACAGAGCTATGGCTACACCTTC
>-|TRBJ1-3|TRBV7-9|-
CAMGPGTNLGNTIYF
TGTGCCATGGGACCGGGAACAAATCTTGGAAACACCATATATTTT
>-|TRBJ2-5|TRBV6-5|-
CASSYGETQYF
TGTGCCAGCAGTTACGGTGAGACCCAGTACTTC
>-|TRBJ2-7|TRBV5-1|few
CASSSQATYEQYF
TGCGCCAGCAGCTCTCAAGCGACCTACGAGCAGTACTTC
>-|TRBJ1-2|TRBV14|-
CASSRGYGYTF
TGTGCCAGCAGCCGGGGCTATGGCTACACCTTC
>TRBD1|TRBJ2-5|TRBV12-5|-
CASGFAGGRETQYF
TGTGCTAGTGGTTTTGCAGGGGGCAGGGAGACCCAGTACTTC
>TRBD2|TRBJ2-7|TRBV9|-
CASSVVAGGPYEQYF
TGTGCCAGCAGCGTGGTAGCGGGAGGGCCTTACGAGCAGTACTTC
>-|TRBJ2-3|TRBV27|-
CASSTRLAVGTDTQYF
TGTGCCAGCAGTACACGACTCGCCGTGGGCACAGATACGCAGTATTTT
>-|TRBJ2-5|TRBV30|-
CAWSVRVRETQYF
TGTGCCTGGAGTGTACGGGTTCGGGAGACCCAGTACTTC
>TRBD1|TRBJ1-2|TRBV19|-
CASSMPRTGGDYGYTF
TGTGCCAGTAGTATGCCACGGACAGGGGGGGACTATGGCTACACCTTC
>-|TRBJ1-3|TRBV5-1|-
CASSLEAGSSGNTIYF
TGCGCCAGCAGCTTGGAGGCCGGGAGCTCTGGAAACACCATATATTTT
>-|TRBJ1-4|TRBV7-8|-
CASSLRLGSTNEKLFF
TGTGCCAGCAGCTTACGACTTGGGTCGACTAATGAAAAACTGTTTTTT
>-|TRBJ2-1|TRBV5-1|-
CASSGGPGNEQFF
TGCGCCAGCTCCGGGGGCCCAGGCAATGAGCAGTTCTTC